These 27 T cell receptor beta chains were all obtained from the same sample, sequenced in a study of cytomegalovirus exposure and HLA in healthy donors. PCR amplification relied on 60 Vbeta primers (plus 13 Jbeta primers). Only in-frame clones appear in the TCRdb table, and some are missing; sequencing was by immunoSEQ multiplex PCR. Here the sample spans 120,000 to 150,000 clones, around 75% being singletons. The sequenced material came from PBMCs. These TCRs come from a woman aged 40-49 years in good health and CMV-seronegative.

The V gene is TRBV6-5, the J gene TRBJ2-3, with TRBD1 matching over 7 bases. Germline V gives CDR1 MNHEY, CDR2 SVGAGI. This CDR3 has 15 residues. J lost 0 bases, V lost 2 bases, and 2 bases had no gene match. DNA of the CDR3: TGTGCCAGCAGTTACACGACAGGGAGCACAGATACGCAGTATTTT. Amino acids: CASSYTTGSTDTQYF.

Of note for this clone: The germline gene is not matched at one end of the junction; a read error may be the cause. V usage is TRBV5-1 and J usage is TRBJ1-1; D call uncertain. CDR3 size: 13 residues. CDR1 is SGHRS, CDR2 YFSETQ, per germline. The DNA for the CDR3 is TGCGCCAGCAGCTTGTTCTACCGAGCTGAAACTTTCTTT. It translates to CASSLFYRAETFF.

The rearrangement joins TRBV11-2 to TRBJ2-1, with TRBD1 matching over 7 bases. Germline CDR1 is SGHAT and CDR2 is FQNNGV. CDR3 size: 17 residues. V gave up 5 bases and J gave up 1 base; unmatched junction bases: 11. CDR3: CASSPLGVRGSYNEQFF. In DNA, the CDR3 is TGTGCCAGCAGCCCCCTGGGAGTCAGGGGGTCCTACAATGAGCAGTTCTTC.

This clone turned up a few times. CDR3 nucleotides: TGTGCCAGCAGATCGGACAGGGAGGACGGCTACACCTTC. It yields the protein CASRSDREDGYTF. The chain uses TRBV6-5 and TRBJ1-2, with TRBD1 matching over 8 bases. Looked up from germline, CDR1 is MNHEY and CDR2 is SVGAGI. This CDR3 contains 13 residues. V lost 6 bases, J lost 8 bases, and 8 bases stayed unmatched.

This chain links TRBV6-1 with TRBJ2-7; the match to TRBD2 covers 14 bases. The CDR3 sequence is 15 residues long. The V gene end was trimmed by 5 bases and the J gene end by 6 bases; junction bases not matched to a gene: 6. Germline lookup yields CDR1 MNHNS and CDR2 SASEGT. This CDR3 reads CASSQGLAGVGEQYF. CDR3 bases: TGTGCCAGCAGTCAGGGACTAGCGGGAGTGGGCGAGCAGTACTTC.

This clone came up a few times. V usage is TRBV2 and J usage is TRBJ2-1; the match to TRBD2 covers 11 bases. Germline V gives CDR1 SNHLY, CDR2 FYNNEI. The CDR3 extends over 15 amino acids. V lost 5 bases to trimming and J lost 4 bases; unmatched junction nucleotides: 4. The CDR3 spells CASSLAGGQYNEQFF. The CDR3 nucleotides are TGTGCCAGCAGTTTAGCGGGGGGGCAGTACAATGAGCAGTTCTTC.

This chain uses TRBV30 with TRBJ2-5, with 7 bases identical to TRBD1. Trimming at V came to 5 bases and at J to 0 bases, leaving 6 bases not matched to a gene. Per germline, CDR1 GTSNPN and CDR2 SVGIG (reference sequence). The CDR3 is 14 residues long. The CDR3 DNA reads as TGTGCCTGGGGATTACAGGGGAACCAAGAGACCCAGTACTTC. It translates to CAWGLQGNQETQYF.

DNA of the CDR3: TGTGCCAGCAGCTCGTGGAGCGGGATTGGGTGGCGGGAGCTGTTTTTT. Its protein product is CASSSWSGIGWRELFF. The rearrangement links TRBV5-6 to TRBJ2-2, with 7 bases aligning to TRBD2. The CDR3 is 16 amino acids. V trimming: 3 bases; J trimming: 9 bases; junction bases outside the gene matches: 14. Germline V gives CDR1 SGHDT, CDR2 YYEEEE.

The chain employs TRBV2 and TRBJ2-2; TRBD1 matches 10 bases. Germline trimming cut 8 bases from V and 7 bases from J; bases unmatched to any gene: 10. CDR1 and CDR2 (germline): SNHLY, FYNNEI. The CDR3 has 15 residues. Here the CDR3 reads CASRRQGAIGGELFF. The CDR3 DNA reads as TGTGCCAGCCGGAGACAGGGGGCGATAGGCGGGGAGCTGTTTTTT.

The rearrangement links TRBV25-1 to TRBJ2-3; 10 bases match TRBD2. Trimming at V came to 4 bases and at J to 3 bases, leaving 4 bases not matched to a gene. The germline CDR1 and CDR2 sequences are MGHDK and SYGVNS. The CDR3 has 15 residues. CDR3 DNA sequence: TGTGCCAGCAGTGCTACTAGCGGGATGACAGATACGCAGTATTTT. It specifies CASSATSGMTDTQYF.

This clone was recorded once. The chain is built from TRBV4-2 and TRBJ1-1, with 7 bases fitting TRBD1. CDR1 and CDR2 from the germline V gene are LGHNA and YNFKEQ. CDR3 length: 13 amino acids. V trimming: 7 bases; J trimming: 7 bases; junction bases outside the gene matches: 9. CDR3: CASTLGQFVEAFF. CDR3 in DNA: TGTGCCAGCACCCTGGGACAGTTTGTTGAAGCTTTCTTT.

The V and J genes are TRBV6-1 and TRBJ2-7; D perhaps matches TRBD2 (6 bases). CDR1 and CDR2 (germline): MNHNS, SASEGT. The CDR3 covers 14 residues. V gave up 0 bases and J gave up 2 bases, with 8 bases separating them. The CDR3 DNA sequence: TGTGCCAGCAGTGAAGCGGGAGGCCCCTACGAGCAGTACTTC. It codes for CASSEAGGPYEQYF.

The CDR3 loop is CASSLSRSTNEKLFF. CDR3 in DNA: TGCGCCAGCAGCTTGTCACGGAGCACTAATGAAAAACTGTTTTTT. This chain connects TRBV5-1 to TRBJ1-4; D remains unclear. The CDR3 totals 15 residues. Per the germline V gene, CDR1 is SGHRS and CDR2 is YFSETQ. Trimming stripped 1 base from V and 2 bases from J, with 9 bases between.

This chain uses TRBV7-2 with TRBJ2-7; 8 nucleotides match TRBD1. This CDR3 comprises 13 residues. Germline-derived CDR1 and CDR2 are SGHTA and FQGNSA. The junction had 5 bases not matched to a gene; V was cut back by 7 bases and J by 3 bases. CDR3 DNA sequence: TGTGCCAGCACCTGGGACAGGTTCTACGAGCAGTACTTC. Protein product: CASTWDRFYEQYF.

J is TRBJ2-5 and V is TRBV29-1; 11 nucleotides match TRBD2. The germline V gene encodes CDR1 SQVTM and CDR2 ANQGSEA. V was pared by 6 bases and J by 2 bases, with 2 bases of the junction left unmatched. The CDR3 runs to 13 residues. The DNA for the CDR3 is TGCAGCGTCGTAGCGGGGGGGCAAGAGACCCAGTACTTC. The encoded protein is CSVVAGGQETQYF.

The chain recombines TRBV28 with TRBJ1-1; the match to TRBD1 covers 11 bases. This CDR3 is built from 18 residues. The ends lost 2 bases at V and 0 bases at J; junction bases unmatched: 8. From germline, CDR1 is MDHEN and CDR2 SYDVKM. The CDR3 is CASSLPRDRGAMNTEAFF. CDR3 bases: TGTGCCAGCAGTTTACCAAGGGACAGGGGGGCTATGAACACTGAAGCTTTCTTT.

On this clone: At one end, the junction sequence differs from germline, possibly due to a read error. The V call is TRBV7-9, the J call TRBJ1-1; D uncertain. Germline V CDR1 and CDR2: SEHNR, FQNEAQ (reference sequence). The CDR3 sequence is 15 residues long. The CDR3 DNA reads as TGTTCCAGCAGCTTAGGCTCCAGCACGTCAGGTGAAGCTTTCTTT. Protein: CSSSLGSSTSGEAFF.

This chain links TRBV6-5 with TRBJ2-5; 7 nucleotides match TRBD2. The DNA end favors TRBJ2-7, so the J call may be wrong. The CDR3 loop spans 15 amino acids. In germline, CDR1 is MNHEY, CDR2 SVGAGI. As DNA, the CDR3 is TGTGCCAGCAGCCGCGGGGGATCTGGCTCCTACGAGCAGTACTTC. Translating gives CASSRGGSGSYEQYF.

Notes on this clone: An end of the junction does not agree with germline; a read error may underlie this. The genes are TRBV5-1 and TRBJ2-4; 9 bases align to TRBD2. CDR1 SGHRS and CDR2 YFSETQ come from the germline V gene. This CDR3 spans 14 amino acids. In DNA, the CDR3 is TGCGCCAGCAGCTGGTCTAGCGGGACTCAAGGGAGGGACTTC. Amino acids: CASSWSSGTQGRDF. The whole variable domain, filled in from reference TRBV5-1 and TRBJ2-4, reads KAGVTQTPRYLIKTRGQQVTLSCSPISGHRSVSWYQQTPGQGLQFLFEYFSETQRNKGNFPGRFSGRQFSNSRSEMNVSTLELGDSALYLCASSWSSGTQGRDFGAGTRLSVL.

CDR3 loop: CASSETDNPSYEQYF. The CDR3 DNA reads TGTGCCAGCAGCGAAACGGACAATCCGTCCTACGAGCAGTACTTC. This chain uses TRBV4-2 with TRBJ2-7, with D perhaps matching TRBD1 (5 bases). V dropped 5 bases and J dropped 1 base, with 15 bases sitting between them. CDR3 length: 15 residues. CDR1 is LGHNA, CDR2 YNFKEQ, per germline.

V is TRBV6-1 and J is TRBJ2-1; 12 nucleotides line up with TRBD2. V lost 11 bases, J lost 12 bases, and 17 bases stayed unmatched. Germline CDR1 reads MNHNS; CDR2 reads SASEGT. This CDR3 spans 15 amino acids. This chain's CDR3 is CACRLMPSGGVGQFF. CDR3 sequence (DNA): TGTGCCTGCCGACTTATGCCTAGCGGGGGGGTGGGGCAGTTCTTC.

The chain couples TRBV18 to TRBJ1-5; tentatively, D is TRBD1 (5 bases). Trimming pared 2 bases from V and 2 bases from J, leaving 10 bases between. Germline V gives CDR1 KGHSH, CDR2 LQKENI. The CDR3 length is 15 residues. As DNA, the CDR3 is TGTGCCAGCTCACCAGGGGGGACGGGCAATCAGCCCCAGCATTTT. Protein sequence: CASSPGGTGNQPQHF.

V and J are TRBV5-1 and TRBJ2-7; 12 nucleotides agree with TRBD2. The V and J ends lost 5 bases and 2 bases, in that order; junction bases with no gene match: 8. Per germline, CDR1 SGHRS and CDR2 YFSETQ. The CDR3 covers 16 residues. This chain's CDR3 is CASRVTSGGTTYEQYF. The CDR3 DNA follows: TGCGCCAGCAGGGTGACTAGCGGGGGTACAACCTACGAGCAGTACTTC.

The CDR3 DNA reads as TGTGCCAGCAGCCGCTCGGACGGGAACGAGCAGTACTTC. As protein: CASSRSDGNEQYF. The rearrangement joins TRBV5-4 to TRBJ2-7; tentatively, D is TRBD2 (5 bases). This CDR3 is 13 amino acids long. CDR1 and CDR2 from the germline V gene are SGHNT and YYREEE (reference sequence). The V end lost 4 bases, the J end lost 5 bases, and 13 bases lay between the germline ends.

The rearrangement links TRBV6-5 to TRBJ2-1; possible D gene TRBD1, 5 bases. Trimming took 2 bases from V and 5 from J, leaving 13 bases between them. Germline CDR1 is MNHEY and CDR2 is SVGAGI. The CDR3 contains 15 residues. Written as DNA, the CDR3 is TGTGCCAGCAGTTACGGGCAGGGTGGGAACAATGAGCAGTTCTTC. It codes for CASSYGQGGNNEQFF.

By its share, this clone is medium-sized. The genes are TRBV14 and TRBJ2-3; D is ambiguous. This CDR3 spans 15 amino acids. Between the trimmed V and J ends, which lost 4 bases and 0 bases, there was a span of 11 bases. Germline V lookup: CDR1 SGHDN, CDR2 FVKESK. The CDR3 protein is CASSPLVASTDTQYF. In DNA form, the CDR3 reads TGTGCCAGCAGCCCCCTAGTTGCCAGCACAGATACGCAGTATTTT.

The genes are TRBV30 and TRBJ2-7, with D possibly matching TRBD2 (5 bases). The germline V gene encodes CDR1 GTSNPN and CDR2 SVGIG (reference sequence). V lost 2 bases and J lost 10, with 18 bases in between. The CDR3 is 13 residues long. The CDR3 loop is CAWSRDIQSQQYF. The CDR3 DNA reads as TGTGCCTGGAGTCGGGATATCCAATCACAACAGTACTTC.